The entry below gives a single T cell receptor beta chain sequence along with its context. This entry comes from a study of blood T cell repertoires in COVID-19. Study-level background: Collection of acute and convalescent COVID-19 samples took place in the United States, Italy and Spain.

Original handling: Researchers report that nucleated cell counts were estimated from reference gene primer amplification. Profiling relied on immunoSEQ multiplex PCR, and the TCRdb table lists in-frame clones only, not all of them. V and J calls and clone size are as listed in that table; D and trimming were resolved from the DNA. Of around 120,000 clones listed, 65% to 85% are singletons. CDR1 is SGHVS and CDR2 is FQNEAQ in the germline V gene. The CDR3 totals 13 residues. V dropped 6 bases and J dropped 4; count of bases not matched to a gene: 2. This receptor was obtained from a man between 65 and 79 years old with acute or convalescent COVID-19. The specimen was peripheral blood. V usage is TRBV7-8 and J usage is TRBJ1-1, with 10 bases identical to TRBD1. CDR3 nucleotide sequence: TGTGCCAGCAGGTGGGACAGGGGCACTGAAGCTTTCTTT. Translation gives CASRWDRGTEAFF.